What follows describes a single T cell receptor (beta chain). Germline V CDR1 and CDR2: SGHRS, YFSETQ. The CDR3 is 13 residues long. Trimming took 5 bases from V and 4 from J; bases not matched to a gene: 5. RNA totalling 0.5 to 1 ug underwent reverse transcription with random hexamers. An immunoSEQ multiplex PCR generated amplified TCR beta CDR3 products spanning 54 Vbeta and 13 Jbeta. TCRdb independently ran MiXCR on the immunoSEQ multiplex PCR reads; one entry per CDR3 protein. Of around 180,000 distinct CDR3 sequences listed, 90% to 96% were seen once; the top ten hold approximately 0.09%. The sample is drawn from a study of CD8 T cells in Susac syndrome. The multiple sclerosis control cohort comprised treatment-naive individuals presenting with stable or active relapsing-remitting disease. While CD8+ and CD4+ T cells were isolated negatively, TEMRA cells were enriched by FACS.

Sequences were obtained from CD4+ T cells from PBMCs. The receptor comes from a human donor with multiple sclerosis. V is TRBV5-1 and J is TRBJ1-1; TRBD1 matches at 7 bases. The CDR3, as DNA: TGCGCCAGCAGAGAGACAGGGAGCACTGAAGCTTTCTTT. It is translated as CASRETGSTEAFF.